These 23 T cell receptor beta chains were all obtained from the same sample, sequenced in a study of blood T cell repertoires in COVID-19. Using immunoSEQ multiplex PCR, the repertoire was profiled, and TCRdb retains in-frame clones only, with some absent. The sample has hundreds of thousands of clones; approximately 90% are singletons. The specimen was PBMCs or T cells enriched from blood (not recorded which). The receptors were gathered from a woman aged 25 to 39 who had recovered from COVID-19.

This clone was counted a single time. The V call is TRBV15, the J call TRBJ2-7, with TRBD2 identical over 16 bases. The CDR3 is 20 residues long. CDR1 and CDR2 from the germline V gene are LNHNV and YYDKDF (reference sequence). V shed 0 bases and J 2 bases; nucleotides not matched to a gene: 10. For the CDR3, the DNA is TGTGCCACCAGCAGAGAGATTGGGACTAGCGGGAGGGGGCACCCCTACGAGCAGTACTTC. It yields the protein CATSREIGTSGRGHPYEQYF.

V is TRBV7-2 and J is TRBJ2-5; 14 positions match TRBD2. Germline V gene data show CDR1 as SGHTA and CDR2 as FQGNSA. The CDR3 is 15 residues long. V lost 5 bases to trimming and J lost 4 bases; unmatched junction nucleotides: 3. CDR3 residues: CASSPGTSGRETQYF. The CDR3 DNA is TGTGCCAGCAGCCCCGGGACTAGCGGGAGAGAGACCCAGTACTTC.

The rearrangement joins TRBV9 to TRBJ2-2; D may be TRBD2 (5 bases). The CDR3 spans 16 residues. Deletions cut 0 bases from V and 2 bases from J, with 11 bases between. In germline, CDR1 is SGDLS, CDR2 YYNGEE. CDR3 sequence (DNA): TGTGCCAGCAGCGTAGGAGGCGGGTTAAACACCGGGGAGCTGTTTTTT. Protein sequence: CASSVGGGLNTGELFF.

The rearrangement uses TRBV27 and TRBJ2-7; D gene ambiguous. CDR1 and CDR2 from the germline V gene are MNHEY and SMNVEV (reference sequence). V lost 0 bases to trimming and J lost 4 bases, with 7 bases between them. The CDR3 consists of 13 residues. CDR3 DNA: TGTGCCAGCAGTTTATCGGCAAATTACGAGCAGTACTTC. Residues: CASSLSANYEQYF.

The gene calls are TRBV10-2 and TRBJ2-1, with TRBD2 matching over 13 bases. The CDR3 is made up of 14 amino acids. Germline CDR1 is WSHSY and CDR2 is SAAADI. After removal of 8 bases from V and 7 bases from J, the junction contained 5 bases not matched to a gene. The CDR3 DNA reads as TGCGCCAGCCGGACTAGCGGGAGTTCTAATGAGCAGTTCTTC. Translated, it gives CASRTSGSSNEQFF.

The chain carries TRBV27 and TRBJ2-7; 9 nucleotides line up with TRBD1. The V segment lost 8 bases and the J segment 3 bases; nucleotides outside the gene matches: 2. The length of the CDR3 is 12 residues. Germline V gene sequence: CDR1 MNHEY, CDR2 SMNVEV (reference sequence). The DNA for the CDR3 is TGTGCCAGCGGGGACAGGGTCTACGAGCAGTACTTC. Translation gives CASGDRVYEQYF.

This clone has more than one count but fewer than ten. The chain links TRBV4-3 to TRBJ1-3; tentatively, D is TRBD1 (6 bases). V was cut by 2 bases and J by 4 bases, with 12 bases left in between. The CDR3 is 15 amino acids. Germline lookup yields CDR1 LGHNA and CDR2 YSLEER. CDR3: CASSQYREQGNTIYF. Written as DNA, the CDR3 is TGCGCCAGCAGCCAATACAGGGAACAAGGAAACACCATATATTTT.

This clone was seen only once. The chain links TRBV19 to TRBJ1-5, with TRBD1 as a possible D gene (6 bases). With 8 bases removed from V and 7 bases from J, the gap between germline ends came to 21 bases. CDR1 LNHDA and CDR2 SQIVND come from the germline V gene (reference sequence). There are 15 residues in the CDR3. The CDR3 DNA reads TGTGCCAGTCAAGACAGACCAGGGGCGGACCAGCCCCAGCATTTT. It specifies CASQDRPGADQPQHF.

The rearrangement links TRBV19 to TRBJ1-1; no definite D call. Germline-derived CDR1 and CDR2 are LNHDA and SQIVND (reference sequence). This CDR3 has 13 amino acids. The V end was cut by 6 bases, the J end by 2 bases, with 10 bases between. This chain's CDR3 is CASSETTNTEAFF. CDR3 nucleotides: TGTGCCAGTAGCGAGACAACTAACACTGAAGCTTTCTTT.

The gene calls are TRBV28 and TRBJ1-3, with D possibly matching TRBD1 (6 bases). The V end was cut by 6 bases, the J end by 0 bases, with 9 bases between. CDR1 and CDR2 from the germline V gene are MDHEN and SYDVKM. CDR3 length equals 14 residues. This CDR3 is CASRPQGSGNTIYF. CDR3 bases: TGTGCCAGCAGACCACAGGGCTCTGGAAACACCATATATTTT.

This clone was picked up a small number of times. The chain uses TRBV11-2 and TRBJ1-2, with D unclear. Germline V gene sequence: CDR1 SGHAT, CDR2 FQNNGV. Trimming shortened V by 5 bases and J by 8 bases, and 18 bases separated the two germline ends. The CDR3 spans 14 residues. Here the CDR3 reads CASSRPPLGGGYTF. The CDR3 nucleotides are TGTGCCAGCAGCCGCCCCCCTCTGGGAGGGGGCTACACCTTC.

The gene calls are TRBV9 and TRBJ2-5; 14 nucleotides align to TRBD2. Germline loops: CDR1 SGDLS, CDR2 YYNGEE. V trimming: 0 bases; J trimming: 5 bases; junction bases outside the gene matches: 12. The CDR3 runs to 19 residues. The CDR3 DNA reads TGTGCCAGCAGCGTAGGAATGGGAGGACTAGCGGGAGGTCAGGAGACCCAGTACTTC. Its protein is CASSVGMGGLAGGQETQYF.

J is TRBJ1-5 and V is TRBV6-1; D is unresolved. Germline CDR1 MNHNS, CDR2 SASEGT. The CDR3 runs to 15 residues. V dropped 0 bases and J dropped 6 bases, with 12 bases sitting between them. The DNA for the CDR3 is TGTGCCAGCAGTGAAGCAATGGGAGGAATTCAGCCCCAGCATTTT. It yields the protein CASSEAMGGIQPQHF.

This chain uses TRBV7-9 with TRBJ1-6; unclear D gene. The germline CDR1 and CDR2 sequences are SEHNR and FQNEAQ (reference sequence). Between the trimmed V and J ends, which lost 3 bases and 7 bases, there was a span of 16 bases. The CDR3 is made up of 16 amino acids. CDR3 bases: TGTGCCAGCAGCTTTAGTGGTGGGCTCCAAAATTCACCCCTCCACTTT. Amino acid sequence: CASSFSGGLQNSPLHF.

This sequence joins TRBV5-1 and TRBJ2-7, with a tentative D call TRBD2 (6 bases). The length of the CDR3 is 16 residues. Trimming stripped 2 bases from V and 2 bases from J, with 17 bases between. Germline values: CDR1 SGHRS, CDR2 YFSETQ. The CDR3: CASSFQIGGAAYEQYF. The CDR3 DNA is TGCGCCAGCAGCTTTCAGATCGGCGGGGCAGCCTACGAGCAGTACTTC. Full variable domain (missing parts from reference TRBV5-1 and TRBJ2-7): KAGVTQTPRYLIKTRGQQVTLSCSPISGHRSVSWYQQTPGQGLQFLFEYFSETQRNKGNFPGRFSGRQFSNSRSEMNVSTLELGDSALYLCASSFQIGGAAYEQYFGPGTRLTVT.

The V and J genes are TRBV12-5 and TRBJ1-1; D gene uncertain. This CDR3 has 13 amino acids. V dropped 3 bases and J dropped 1 base, with 6 bases sitting between them. Germline V gene data show CDR1 as LGHNT and CDR2 as FRNRAP. DNA of the CDR3: TGTGCTAGTGGTTTCCCAGGGAACACTGAAGCTTTCTTT. As protein: CASGFPGNTEAFF.

The chain combines TRBV18 with TRBJ2-5, with D perhaps TRBD1 (6 bases). Trimming left V 4 bases short and J 0 bases short, with 6 bases between. The CDR3 is 13 residues long. Germline CDR1 reads KGHSH; CDR2 reads LQKENI. CDR3 DNA sequence: TGTGCCAGCTCACGGGACAACCAAGAGACCCAGTACTTC. Translation gives CASSRDNQETQYF. Supplemented by reference TRBV18 and TRBJ2-5, the full variable domain reads NAGVMQNPRHLVRRRGQEARLRCSPMKGHSHVYWYRQLPEEGLKFMVYLQKENIIDESGMPKERFSAEFPKEGPSILRIQQVVRGDSAAYFCASSRDNQETQYFGPGTRLLVL.

The chain uses TRBV28 and TRBJ1-1, with D perhaps TRBD1 (6 bases). Germline V gene sequence: CDR1 MDHEN, CDR2 SYDVKM. The germline V and J ends were trimmed by 4 bases and 0 bases, with 12 bases remaining between them. The CDR3 extends over 15 amino acids. This chain's CDR3 is CASSSGGLMNTEAFF. The CDR3 coding sequence is TGTGCCAGCAGTTCTGGGGGCCTAATGAACACTGAAGCTTTCTTT.

This chain joins TRBV7-3 and TRBJ2-1; D is perhaps TRBD1 (6 bases). Germline V gene sequence: CDR1 SGHTA, CDR2 FQGTGA. This CDR3 comprises 15 residues. Trimming pared 5 bases from V and 5 bases from J, leaving 16 bases between. CDR3 nucleotides: TGTGCCAGCAGCGTGGACAGTGGGGGCCACAATGAGCAGTTCTTC. Its translation is CASSVDSGGHNEQFF.

The gene calls are TRBV6-5 and TRBJ1-2, with D possibly TRBD1 on 6 matching bases. From germline, CDR1 is MNHEY and CDR2 SVGAGI. CDR3 length: 14 residues. V lost 7 bases to trimming and J lost 4 bases, with 16 bases between them. CDR3 nucleotide sequence: TGTGCCAGCAAAGACAACGGACAGCTCTATGGCTACACCTTC. This encodes CASKDNGQLYGYTF.

The chain has TRBV28 and TRBJ1-5; possibly TRBD1 for D (6 bases). Germline V gene sequence: CDR1 MDHEN, CDR2 SYDVKM. V gave up 6 bases and J gave up 0 bases, with 15 bases separating them. The CDR3 loop spans 16 amino acids. In nucleotides, the CDR3 is TGTGCCAGCAGGACCCGACAGGCATATAGCAATCAGCCCCAGCATTTT. Amino acids: CASRTRQAYSNQPQHF.

The chain is built from TRBV6-6 and TRBJ1-5; 7 nucleotides agree with TRBD1. CDR1 and CDR2 (germline): MNHNY, SVGAGI (reference sequence). CDR3 size: 16 residues. With V trimmed by 6 bases and J by 5 bases, 13 bases remained unmatched. The CDR3 region is CASSYANRQGDQPQHF. CDR3 DNA: TGTGCCAGCAGCTACGCGAATAGACAGGGAGATCAGCCCCAGCATTTT.

Here the CDR3 reads CASSIGTARAFNEKLFF. The CDR3 DNA is TGTGCCAGTAGTATTGGTACAGCCCGCGCATTTAATGAAAAACTGTTTTTT. J is TRBJ1-4 and V is TRBV19; unclear D gene. CDR1 is LNHDA and CDR2 is SQIVND in the germline V gene (reference sequence). The CDR3 has 17 residues. Trimming shortened V by 3 bases and J by 4 bases, and 18 bases separated the two germline ends.